The 30 T cell receptor beta chains listed next were all sequenced from one sample in a study of response to subunit inactivated influenza vaccine. TCRdb reprocessed the RT-PCR reads via MiXCR and lists one record per CDR3 protein. Here the sample spans hundreds of thousands of distinct CDR3 sequences, about 18% being singletons. The starting material was PBMCs from blood, obtained 4 to 6 days after vaccination. The receptors originated from a man aged 45 to 65 who received an inactivated influenza vaccine.

The V gene is TRBV6-5, the J gene TRBJ2-2; D is perhaps TRBD2 (6 bases). The CDR3 has 15 amino acids. Germline assignment: CDR1 MNHEY and CDR2 SVGAGI. The ends were cut back, 2 bases at V and 4 bases at J, with 11 bases in the middle. The CDR3 region has the DNA TGTGCCAGCAGTTACGTCGGGGGAGCCACCGGGGAGCTGTTTTTT. Amino acids: CASSYVGGATGELFF.

This clonotype was counted a single time. The rearrangement uses TRBV28 and TRBJ1-3; D is possibly TRBD1 (6 bases). The V gene lost 5 bases and the J gene lost 16 bases, with 15 bases spanning the gap. Germline values: CDR1 MDHEN, CDR2 SYDVKM. The CDR3 consists of 11 residues. In DNA form, the CDR3 reads TGTGCCAGCAGTAATTCAGGGGCGGGGTATTTT. It codes for CASSNSGAGYF.

In this sample, this clonotype turned up a few times. The chain couples TRBV6-5 to TRBJ1-4; D remains unclear. In germline, CDR1 is MNHEY, CDR2 SVGAGI. The CDR3 loop spans 14 amino acids. Deletions cut 3 bases from V and 8 bases from J, with 13 bases between. The CDR3 spells CASSYHSLREKLFF. CDR3 nucleotides: TGTGCCAGCAGTTATCACAGCCTAAGGGAAAAACTGTTTTTT.

This chain links TRBV7-2 with TRBJ1-4, with 9 nucleotides matching TRBD1. Germline V gene sequence: CDR1 SGHTA, CDR2 FQGNSA. After removal of 1 base from V and 6 bases from J, the junction contained 9 bases not matched to a gene. The CDR3 is 17 amino acids. CDR3 nucleotides: TGTGCCAGCAGCTTAGGACCACAGGGGGCGGGAGATGAAAAACTGTTTTTT. It is translated as CASSLGPQGAGDEKLFF.

This clonotype was observed a handful of times. The chain joins TRBV6-1 to TRBJ2-1, with 11 nucleotides matching TRBD2. Germline values: CDR1 MNHNS, CDR2 SASEGT. The CDR3 totals 15 residues. V gave up 8 bases and J gave up 0 bases; unmatched junction bases: 3. The DNA for the CDR3 is TGTGCCAGCCGACTAGCGGGGAGCTCCTACAATGAGCAGTTCTTC. Translating it yields CASRLAGSSYNEQFF.

This clonotype was found a few times. The chain recombines TRBV29-1 with TRBJ2-5; TRBD1 matches at 7 bases. Germline V CDR1 and CDR2: SQVTM, ANQGSEA. Trimming cost V 3 bases and J 10 bases; bases outside gene matches: 2. The CDR3 is made up of 10 amino acids. The CDR3 DNA reads as TGCAGCGTTGACAGGGGGATCCAGTACTTC. Translation gives CSVDRGIQYF.

The table lists this clonotype with a few counts. A junction boundary mismatches the germline segment, possibly from a read error. The chain joins TRBV29-1 to TRBJ2-3, with 9 bases fitting TRBD2. The germline V gene has CDR1 SQVTM and CDR2 ANQGSEA. The CDR3 loop spans 16 amino acids. CDR3 loop: CSVDGILAGAADSQYF. CDR3 nucleotide sequence: TGCAGCGTTGATGGTATATTAGCGGGGGCCGCAGATTCGCAGTATTTT.

This clonotype was seen a few times. This rearrangement joins TRBV12-3 or TRBV12-4 to TRBJ1-1, with D perhaps TRBD1 (5 bases). The CDR3 extends over 16 amino acids. V was trimmed by 4 bases and J by 5 bases, leaving 20 bases between them. The CDR3 region has the DNA TGTGCCAGCAGTTACCCTGTATGGGGGAAGGGAACTGAAGCTTTCTTT. Translating it yields CASSYPVWGKGTEAFF.

This clonotype was counted at least ten times. The V and J genes are TRBV5-1 and TRBJ1-5; D remains ambiguous. This CDR3 is built from 15 residues. Looked up from germline, CDR1 is SGHRS and CDR2 is YFSETQ. V lost 4 bases to trimming and J lost 3 bases, with 14 bases between them. CDR3 in amino acids: CASSPSGGNNQPQHF. Here the CDR3 DNA reads TGCGCCAGCAGCCCGAGTGGCGGAAACAATCAGCCCCAGCATTTT.

In this sample, this clonotype turned up a few times. The chain links TRBV20-1 to TRBJ2-7, with D possibly being TRBD2 (6 bases). Germline V CDR1 and CDR2: DFQATT, SNEGSKA (reference sequence). There are 14 residues in the CDR3. Trimming removed 0 bases from V and 7 bases from J, with 16 bases in between. The CDR3 nucleotides read TGCAGTGCTAGAGATCATCCGGGAGTCTGGGAGCAGTACTTC. Its translation is CSARDHPGVWEQYF.

In its sample, this clonotype was seen a few times. CDR3 coding DNA: TGCAGTGCTAGAGATGAGGGCAGGGCAGACACCATATATTTT. Translated, it gives CSARDEGRADTIYF. The J gene is TRBJ1-3, the V gene TRBV20-1, with D perhaps matching TRBD1 (5 bases). The CDR3 loop spans 14 amino acids. Between the trimmed V and J ends, which lost 0 bases and 8 bases, there was a span of 14 bases. Looked up from germline, CDR1 is DFQATT and CDR2 is SNEGSKA (reference sequence).

This clonotype showed up many times. The chain recombines TRBV10-3 with TRBJ2-1; 10 positions agree with TRBD1. The CDR3 extends over 16 amino acids. CDR1 ENHRY and CDR2 SYGVKD come from the germline V gene. The ends lost 4 bases at V and 3 bases at J; junction bases unmatched: 6. The CDR3 here is CAISVTGTGVYNEQFF. In nucleotides, the CDR3 is TGTGCCATCAGTGTAACCGGGACAGGGGTCTACAATGAGCAGTTCTTC.

This clonotype was detected ten times or more. The chain joins TRBV28 to TRBJ2-1; the match to TRBD2 covers 8 bases. CDR3 length equals 18 residues. In germline, CDR1 is MDHEN, CDR2 SYDVKM. The ends lost 4 bases at V and 1 base at J; junction bases unmatched: 12. CDR3 residues: CASSSRIWASGSYNEQFF. The DNA of the CDR3 is TGTGCCAGCAGTTCCCGCATCTGGGCTAGCGGGTCCTACAATGAGCAGTTCTTC.

This clonotype came up a few times. The genes are TRBV19 and TRBJ1-1, with 9 bases matching TRBD1. V dropped 6 bases and J dropped 0; count of bases not matched to a gene: 8. Germline V gene lookup returns CDR1 LNHDA and CDR2 SQIVND (reference sequence). The CDR3 runs 16 residues. The CDR3 loop is CASRWTGEPMNTEAFF. The CDR3, as DNA: TGTGCCAGTAGATGGACAGGGGAGCCTATGAACACTGAAGCTTTCTTT.

This clonotype was detected a few times. This sequence joins TRBV9 and TRBJ2-3; D is uncertain. The CDR3 covers 15 residues. Germline CDR1 is SGDLS and CDR2 is YYNGEE. V was shortened by 1 base and J by 1 base, with 10 bases between the two germline ends. The CDR3, as DNA: TGTGCCAGCAGCGTATCAGGTTGGGGCACAGATACGCAGTATTTT. This encodes CASSVSGWGTDTQYF.

This clonotype was detected a few times. This chain links TRBV5-1 with TRBJ2-1; D gene uncertain. Trimming stripped 4 bases from V and 2 bases from J, with 13 bases between. CDR1 SGHRS and CDR2 YFSETQ come from the germline V gene. The CDR3 runs to 15 residues. The CDR3 region is CASSDNQNAYNEQFF. CDR3 DNA sequence: TGCGCCAGCAGCGATAACCAAAACGCCTACAATGAGCAGTTCTTC.

This clonotype turned up a few times. V is TRBV6-1 and J is TRBJ1-5, with TRBD1 matching 7 bases. This CDR3 contains 15 residues. The junction had 5 bases not matched to a gene; V was cut back by 6 bases and J by 0 bases. Germline CDR1 MNHNS, CDR2 SASEGT. The CDR3 loop is CASSRDSDSNQPQHF. DNA of the CDR3: TGTGCCAGCAGCCGGGACAGCGATAGCAATCAGCCCCAGCATTTT.

In this sample, this clonotype turned up many times. The chain is built from TRBV4-2 and TRBJ2-2, with D hard to call. V lost 1 base and J lost 6, with 9 bases in between. The CDR3 runs 14 residues. Germline CDR1 reads LGHNA; CDR2 reads YNFKEQ. The CDR3 sequence is CASSQVTGAGELFF. CDR3 sequence (DNA): TGTGCCAGCAGCCAAGTGACTGGGGCCGGGGAGCTGTTTTTT.

This chain links TRBV12-3 or TRBV12-4 with TRBJ2-1; D not certain. Trimming removed 3 bases from V and 4 bases from J, with 10 bases in between. CDR3 length equals 14 residues. The CDR3 DNA is TGTGCCAGCAGTTTGCAACAGCCATACAATGAGCAGTTCTTC. Residues: CASSLQQPYNEQFF.

The genes are TRBV18 and TRBJ1-5, with D uncertain. V dropped 0 bases and J dropped 1 base, with 4 bases sitting between them. Germline V gene data show CDR1 as KGHSH and CDR2 as LQKENI. The CDR3 length is 14 residues. CDR3 coding DNA: TGTGCCAGCTCACCACCGTCCAGCAATCAGCCCCAGCATTTT. Its protein product is CASSPPSSNQPQHF.

The V call is TRBV2, the J call TRBJ2-1; tentatively, D is TRBD2 (6 bases). The CDR3 is 16 residues long. Trimming took 5 bases from V and 2 from J, leaving 16 bases between them. CDR1 and CDR2 (germline): SNHLY, FYNNEI. The CDR3 protein is CASSFAASATYNEQFF. The DNA for the CDR3 is TGTGCCAGCAGTTTTGCGGCTAGCGCAACCTACAATGAGCAGTTCTTC.

This rearrangement joins TRBV6-2 or TRBV6-3 to TRBJ2-7; TRBD2 agrees at 16 bases. The germline V gene has CDR1 MNHEY and CDR2 SVGEGT. V shed 5 bases and J 6 bases; nucleotides not matched to a gene: 10. The CDR3 extends over 17 amino acids. The CDR3 DNA sequence: TGTGCCAGCAGTAACCCCGGGACTAGCGGGGGGGCCCTCGAGCAGTACTTC. It yields the protein CASSNPGTSGGALEQYF.

The chain carries TRBV29-1 and TRBJ2-3; D is ambiguous. V was clipped by 2 bases and J by 2 bases, with 5 bases between them. CDR1 SQVTM and CDR2 ANQGSEA come from the germline V gene. The CDR3 extends over 12 amino acids. The CDR3 DNA follows: TGCAGCGTTGAAACCATCACAGATACGCAGTATTTT. It is translated as CSVETITDTQYF.

The J gene is TRBJ2-1, the V gene TRBV5-1; tentative D call: TRBD2 (6 bases). CDR1 SGHRS and CDR2 YFSETQ come from the germline V gene. The CDR3 spans 17 residues. With 4 bases removed from V and 3 bases from J, the gap between germline ends came to 20 bases. The DNA of the CDR3 is TGCGCCAGCAGCCTAGAGCCGGGACTGGGGTTCTACAATGAGCAGTTCTTC. Translated, it gives CASSLEPGLGFYNEQFF.

This clonotype was detected only a few times. The gene calls are TRBV3-1 and TRBJ2-7; unclear D gene. CDR1 is LGHDT, CDR2 YNNKEL, per germline (reference sequence). The CDR3 consists of 15 residues. Trimming cost V 2 bases and J 2 bases, with 13 bases left between them. CDR3 in DNA: TGTGCCAGCAGCCAAATCACGAGACTCCCCTACGAGCAGTACTTC. Translating gives CASSQITRLPYEQYF.

This clonotype has a count of ten or more. The chain carries TRBV5-1 and TRBJ1-6; a weak D match, TRBD1 (6 bases). This CDR3 comprises 17 residues. From germline, CDR1 is SGHRS and CDR2 YFSETQ. With 0 bases removed from V and 3 bases from J, the gap between germline ends came to 13 bases. CDR3 sequence: CASSLVGGRFYNSPLHF. CDR3 DNA: TGCGCCAGCAGCTTGGTTGGGGGGCGCTTCTATAATTCACCCCTCCACTTT.

The gene calls are TRBV20-1 and TRBJ2-1, with 13 bases identical to TRBD2. This CDR3 is built from 13 residues. The V gene's germline CDR1 is DFQATT and CDR2 SNEGSKA (reference sequence). J was trimmed by 10 bases and V by 6 bases; bases with no gene match: 6. CDR3 sequence reads: CSAYTSGRGEQFF. CDR3 bases: TGCAGTGCGTACACTAGCGGGAGGGGAGAGCAGTTCTTC.

The sample holds a few counts of this clonotype. CDR3 in amino acids: CASSLAGGVTEAFF. CDR3 bases: TGTGCCAGCAGCCTAGCAGGGGGAGTCACTGAAGCTTTCTTT. The chain joins TRBV6-1 to TRBJ1-1, with 7 bases matching TRBD1. Germline V gene data show CDR1 as MNHNS and CDR2 as SASEGT. J gave up 4 bases and V 6 bases, and 8 bases lay outside the gene matches. The CDR3 loop spans 14 amino acids.

This rearrangement joins TRBV7-2 to TRBJ2-1; D is perhaps TRBD2 (6 bases). This CDR3 has 15 amino acids. Trimming removed 3 bases from V and 2 bases from J, with 11 bases in between. Germline CDR1 is SGHTA and CDR2 is FQGNSA. The CDR3 protein is CASSFGGITYNEQFF. The CDR3 nucleotides read TGTGCCAGCAGCTTCGGGGGAATTACCTACAATGAGCAGTTCTTC.

This chain connects TRBV7-9 to TRBJ2-1; 10 nucleotides agree with TRBD2. Germline V gene lookup returns CDR1 SEHNR and CDR2 FQNEAQ (reference sequence). The CDR3 covers 15 residues. J was trimmed by 8 bases and V by 5 bases; bases with no gene match: 9. The CDR3 spells CASSPSGGAFHEQFF. Written as DNA, the CDR3 is TGTGCCAGCAGCCCAAGCGGGGGGGCCTTCCATGAGCAGTTCTTC.